This is a list of T cell receptor beta chains from one sample in a study of T-cell memory formation after mild COVID-19. TCRdb re-derived calls from the 5' RACE reads in MiXCR, one entry per CDR3 protein. The table shows 300,000 to 400,000 distinct CDR3 sequences, with around a sixth occurring only once. The specimen was PBMCs or a T cell subset sorted from them (not recorded which). The receptors here all came from a man aged 18 to 30 who had mild COVID-19 (a few samples of this study predate the infection). Cell type and time point are not known. Each CDR3 is given with its conserved first and last residue. The D gene is left open where the match is weak. Clone size appears in some rows only: once, few, many, or a class for an expanded clone.

>18|-|TRBJ2-1|TRBD2|TRBV4-1
CASSLRAGRGFSGSEQFF
TGCGCCAGCAGCCTTCGAGCGGGAAGGGGTTTTAGCGGCAGTGAGCAGTTCTTC
>15|once|TRBJ2-5|-|TRBV10-3
CAIGVNLGRQETQYF
TGTGCCATCGGAGTCAACTTAGGCCGTCAAGAGACCCAGTACTTC
>16|-|TRBJ2-2|TRBD1|TRBV7-2
CASSITGTGGTGELFF
TGTGCCAGCAGCATAACCGGGACAGGGGGGACCGGGGAGCTGTTTTTT
>14|many|TRBJ2-1|TRBD2|TRBV5-1
CASKPGGGLNEQFF
TGCGCCAGCAAACCTGGCGGGGGGCTCAATGAGCAGTTCTTC
>14|-|TRBJ1-6|-|TRBV19
CASSWAAYNSPLHF
TGTGCCAGTAGTTGGGCAGCCTATAATTCACCCCTCCACTTT
>14|-|TRBJ2-3|-|TRBV2
CASRPGSTTDTQYF
TGTGCCAGCAGGCCCGGGTCCACCACAGATACGCAGTATTTT
>16|few|TRBJ2-7|TRBD2|TRBV27
CASSLIRGGGSYEQYF
TGTGCCAGCAGTTTAATACGGGGGGGTGGCTCCTACGAGCAGTACTTC
>18|-|TRBJ2-5|TRBD2|TRBV7-2
CASSRLAGGPGFEETQYF
TGTGCCAGCAGCCGTCTAGCGGGGGGGCCAGGGTTCGAAGAGACCCAGTACTTC
>13|few|TRBJ2-1|-|TRBV7-3
CASSLTIYNEQFF
TGTGCCAGCAGCTTGACCATTTACAATGAGCAGTTCTTC
>12|few|TRBJ2-7|-|TRBV3-1
CASSPRQDEQYF
TGTGCCAGCAGCCCCCGACAGGACGAGCAGTACTTC
>15|many|TRBJ2-7|-|TRBV4-2
CASSQVEGLTYEQYF
TGTGCCAGCAGCCAAGTGGAGGGCTTGACCTACGAGCAGTACTTC
>13|few|TRBJ2-2|-|TRBV2
CASSEESSGELFF
TGTGCCAGCAGTGAAGAATCCTCCGGGGAGCTGTTTTTT
>16|-|TRBJ2-7|TRBD1|TRBV6-6
CASSYSPGTASIEQYF
TGTGCCAGCAGTTATAGCCCCGGGACAGCTAGCATCGAGCAGTACTTC
>12|few|TRBJ2-5|-|TRBV15
CATSPRQETQYF
TGTGCCACCAGCCCCCGCCAAGAGACCCAGTACTTC
>13|few|TRBJ2-2|-|TRBV4-1
CASSHLLTGELFF
TGCGCCAGCAGCCATCTCCTCACCGGGGAGCTGTTTTTT
>10|-|TRBJ2-2|-|TRBV30
CAGRTGELFF
TGTGCCGGGAGGACCGGGGAGCTGTTTTTT
>14|few|TRBJ2-5|TRBD2|TRBV4-3
CASSQESSGETQYF
TGCGCCAGCAGCCAAGAGTCTAGCGGAGAGACCCAGTACTTC
>12|-|TRBJ1-3|-|TRBV20-1
CSAYHSGNTIYF
TGCAGTGCCTACCACTCTGGAAACACCATATATTTT
>12|-|TRBJ1-5|-|TRBV6-2/TRBV6-3
CASRTANQPQHF
TGTGCCAGTCGGACGGCCAATCAGCCCCAGCATTTT
>16|few|TRBJ2-3|TRBD1|TRBV27
CASSLHGTGVTDTQYF
TGTGCCAGCAGTTTACACGGGACAGGGGTCACAGATACGCAGTATTTT
>16|-|TRBJ1-3|-|TRBV4-1
CASSLGEVLSGNTIYF
TGCGCCAGCAGCCTTGGGGAGGTACTATCTGGAAACACCATATATTTT
>13|few|TRBJ2-7|TRBD1|TRBV29-1
CSVVWGQGLQQYF
TGCAGCGTTGTATGGGGACAGGGACTCCAGCAGTACTTC
>14|few|TRBJ2-7|-|TRBV27
CASRRKIITYEQYF
TGTGCCAGCCGTCGTAAGATTATCACCTACGAGCAGTACTTC
>14|few|TRBJ2-1|TRBD2|TRBV5-1
CASSLGGGLHEQFF
TGCGCCAGCAGCTTGGGCGGGGGGCTACATGAGCAGTTCTTC
>13|-|TRBJ1-1|-|TRBV10-3
CAIIALGFAEAFF
TGTGCCATCATTGCCCTGGGGTTCGCTGAAGCTTTCTTT
>16|few|TRBJ2-4|-|TRBV6-4
CASSDGAILAKNIQYF
TGTGCCAGCAGTGACGGGGCGATCCTAGCCAAAAACATTCAGTACTTC
>15|once|TRBJ1-6|-|TRBV5-1
CASSLSSGVGSPLHF
TGCGCCAGCAGCTTGTCATCCGGGGTCGGCTCACCCCTCCACTTT
>15|-|TRBJ2-4|TRBD1|TRBV5-1
CASSLGTGQGSIQYF
TGCGCCAGCAGCTTGGGCACGGGACAGGGGAGCATTCAGTACTTC
>15|-|TRBJ1-1|TRBD1|TRBV5-1
CASSRQGARITEAFF
TGCGCCAGCAGCCGACAGGGGGCCCGGATCACTGAAGCTTTCTTT